This note documents a single T cell receptor beta chain sequence. The junction had 6 bases not matched to a gene; V was cut back by 1 base and J by 9 bases. This CDR3 has 14 residues. Germline V lookup: CDR1 MNHNS, CDR2 SASEGT. TCRdb analysed the RT-PCR reads with MiXCR anew, one entry per CDR3 protein. The repertoire consists of about 680,000 distinct CDR3 sequences, with approximately 15% occurring once and the leading ten covering 3.6%. The chain carries TRBV6-1 and TRBJ2-4; 7 nucleotides agree with TRBD1. The sequenced material came from memory CD4+ T cells from blood. The TCR originated in a female donor in good health, serving as a healthy control. CDR3 nucleotide sequence: TGTGCCAGCAGTGAAGAGCCCAGGGGGTCCATTCAGTACTTC. Protein sequence: CASSEEPRGSIQYF.